Following are 9 T cell receptor beta chains from one sample sequenced in a study of blood T cell repertoires in COVID-19. Profiled with immunoSEQ multiplex PCR; TCRdb holds only in-frame clones, not every one. The sample records about 260,000 clones, approximately 88% being singletons. The source material was PBMCs or T cells enriched from blood (not recorded which). The receptors stem from a woman between 40 and 55 years old who had been exposed to COVID-19.

The V and J genes are TRBV19 and TRBJ1-1, with D tentatively TRBD1 (5 bases). V lost 5 bases and J lost 5, with 12 bases in between. CDR3 length equals 13 residues. CDR1 LNHDA and CDR2 SQIVND come from the germline V gene (reference sequence). The CDR3, as DNA: TGTGCCAGTAGTGGGGGAGGTGTAACTGAAGCTTTCTTT. Amino acid sequence: CASSGGGVTEAFF.

The gene calls are TRBV5-4 and TRBJ1-6; D is perhaps TRBD1 (5 bases). The CDR3 covers 14 residues. Per germline, CDR1 SGHNT and CDR2 YYREEE (reference sequence). The V gene lost 1 base and the J gene lost 9 bases, with 11 bases spanning the gap. In DNA, the CDR3 is TGTGCCAGCAGCTTGAAAGGGGAGGGTTCACCCCTCCACTTT. Translating it yields CASSLKGEGSPLHF. The whole variable domain, filled in from reference TRBV5-4 and TRBJ1-6, reads ETGVTQSPTHLIKTRGQQVTLRCSSQSGHNTVSWYQQALGQGPQFIFQYYREEENGRGNFPPRFSGLQFPNYSSELNVNALELDDSALYLCASSLKGEGSPLHFGNGTRLTVT.

This sequence joins TRBV12-3 or TRBV12-4 and TRBJ2-7, with 8 bases matching TRBD2. With 8 bases clipped from V and 3 bases from J, the junction kept 6 bases outside the gene matches. The CDR3 is 13 residues long. CDR3 residues: CASLLAGGYEQYF. The CDR3 coding sequence is TGTGCCAGCCTACTTGCGGGGGGCTACGAGCAGTACTTC.

The chain joins TRBV6-4 to TRBJ1-5, with 10 nucleotides matching TRBD1. Trimming took 5 bases from V and 6 from J; bases not matched to a gene: 7. Per the germline V gene, CDR1 is MRHNA and CDR2 is SNTAGT. CDR3 length: 15 amino acids. The CDR3 DNA reads TGTGCCAGCAGTTCCGGGACAGGGGACGGTCAGCCCCAGCATTTT. This encodes CASSSGTGDGQPQHF.

The chain couples TRBV12-5 to TRBJ2-1, with 8 bases lining up with TRBD2. The trim removed 2 bases at V and 4 bases at J, leaving 7 bases unmatched. Germline V CDR1 and CDR2: LGHNT, FRNRAP. This CDR3 is built from 16 residues. The CDR3 spells CASGLLGGGRYNEQFF. The CDR3 DNA follows: TGTGCTAGTGGTTTGCTGGGCGGGGGGCGGTACAATGAGCAGTTCTTC.

This clone has more than one count but fewer than ten. This chain joins TRBV5-5 and TRBJ1-2; perhaps TRBD1 as D (6 bases). Germline lookup yields CDR1 SGHKS and CDR2 YYEKEE (reference sequence). This CDR3 has 16 residues. V was pared by 0 bases and J by 2 bases, with 14 bases between. The DNA of the CDR3 is TGTGCCAGCAGCTTGGGGTCCGGACAGATAAACTATGGCTACACCTTC. This encodes CASSLGSGQINYGYTF. The full variable domain, its missing parts supplied by reference TRBV5-5 and TRBJ1-2, is DAGVTQSPTHLIKTRGQQVTLRCSPISGHKSVSWYQQVLGQGPQFIFQYYEKEERGRGNFPDRFSARQFPNYSSELNVNALLLGDSALYLCASSLGSGQINYGYTFGSGTRLTVV.

CDR3 DNA sequence: TGCGCCAGCAGTCCCCCCGAGAGGGGGCTTCGAGAGCAGTACTTC. This translates into CASSPPERGLREQYF. J is TRBJ2-7 and V is TRBV23-1, with 7 bases fitting TRBD1. TRBV23-1 is known as an ORF, though its function is uncertain. The CDR3 loop spans 15 amino acids. Trimming at V came to 4 bases and at J to 7 bases, leaving 13 bases not matched to a gene.

This clone was found a few times. The chain joins TRBV12-2 to TRBJ2-7; whether TRBD1, the table's D call, matches the DNA was not checked. TRBV12-2 is a pseudogene. The CDR3 is 15 amino acids. DNA for the CDR3: TGTGCAAGTCGCTACAAGGGACAGGAGAGGTACGAGCAGTACGTC. Translated: CASRYKGQERYEQYV.

V is TRBV30 and J is TRBJ2-3; 11 bases align to TRBD2. Trimming took 4 bases from V and 2 from J; bases not matched to a gene: 5. The germline V gene encodes CDR1 GTSNPN and CDR2 SVGIG (reference sequence). CDR3 size: 15 residues. CDR3: CAWTPLAGDTDTQYF. CDR3 nucleotide sequence: TGTGCCTGGACTCCACTAGCGGGGGACACAGATACGCAGTATTTT.